Listed here are 14 T cell receptor beta chains from one sample, sequenced in a study of T-cell reconstitution after alpha-beta-depleted transplantation in children. A library of TCRbeta sequences, prepared with unique molecular identifiers, was generated. TCRdb recomputed calls from the PCR reads with MiXCR, one row per CDR3 protein. Of 800,000 to 1,000,000 distinct CDR3 sequences listed, around 30% are singletons. Sequences were derived from PBMCs, mostly from graft donor cells, sampled 360 days after TCRalphabeta/CD19-depleted stem cell transplant. The receptors were gathered from a boy in the first two years of life who had a stem cell transplant for SCID, so the T cells may come from the graft donor.

V gene TRBV2 combines with J gene TRBJ2-7, with D possibly matching TRBD1 (5 bases). The CDR3 is 13 residues long. The V gene's germline CDR1 is SNHLY and CDR2 FYNNEI. The V gene lost 3 bases and the J gene lost 12 bases, with 18 bases spanning the gap. The CDR3 here is CASSDREITSSYF. For the CDR3, the DNA is TGTGCCAGCAGTGACAGGGAAATTACGAGCTCGTACTTC. Using reference TRBV2 and TRBJ2-7 for the parts outside the CDR3, the full variable domain is EPEVTQTPSHQVTQMGQEVILRCVPISNHLYFYWYRQILGQKVEFLVSFYNNEISEKSEIFDDQFSVERPDGSNFTLKIRSTKLEDSAMYFCASSDREITSSYFGPGTRLTVT.

V is TRBV12-3 or TRBV12-4 and J is TRBJ2-2; D gene uncertain. This CDR3 has 16 residues. V lost 3 bases and J 6 bases, leaving 17 bases between the germline ends. The CDR3 DNA follows: TGTGCCAGCAGTTTCTGGGCGAATCTCCCCCCCGGGGAGCTGTTTTTT. Translating it yields CASSFWANLPPGELFF.

The chain employs TRBV5-1 and TRBJ2-3; possibly TRBD2 for D (6 bases). Germline V CDR1 and CDR2: SGHRS, YFSETQ. V dropped 4 bases and J dropped 8 bases, with 20 bases sitting between them. The CDR3 has 15 residues. The CDR3 DNA is TGCGCCAGCAGCAGGGACGGCGCCCCCGGGAGTACGCAGTATTTT. Protein sequence: CASSRDGAPGSTQYF.

The rearrangement joins TRBV10-3 to TRBJ2-1; 10 bases align to TRBD2. The CDR3 contains 15 residues. J was trimmed by 9 bases and V by 4 bases; bases with no gene match: 9. Germline V gene data show CDR1 as ENHRY and CDR2 as SYGVKD. The CDR3 DNA reads as TGTGCCATCAGTGGGTCTAGCGGGGGAAGGCGTGAGCAGTTCTTC. Its translation: CAISGSSGGRREQFF.

This rearrangement joins TRBV6-1 to TRBJ1-1, with D possibly being TRBD1 (5 bases). Trimming pared 5 bases from V and 0 bases from J, leaving 22 bases between. This CDR3 region has 18 residues. CDR1 is MNHNS, CDR2 SASEGT, per germline. The CDR3 loop is CASSPRDGSKPMNTEAFF. The CDR3 DNA is TGTGCCAGCAGTCCGAGGGACGGCTCGAAACCCATGAACACTGAAGCTTTCTTT.

The chain combines TRBV5-1 with TRBJ2-7; the D gene could be TRBD1 or TRBD2 (5 bases each). Between the trimmed V and J ends, which lost 4 bases and 5 bases, there was a span of 19 bases. Germline V CDR1 and CDR2: SGHRS, YFSETQ. CDR3 size: 15 residues. The CDR3 nucleotides are TGCGCCAGCAGCCCCCGGCCAGCGGAAGGGGACGAGCAGTACTTC. Translating gives CASSPRPAEGDEQYF.

This clonotype came up a few times. CDR3 coding DNA: TGTGCCAGCAGCGGGGGGACACGAGATACGCAGTATTTT. It codes for CASSGGTRDTQYF. The chain recombines TRBV9 with TRBJ2-3; D is possibly TRBD1 (6 bases). The CDR3 loop spans 13 amino acids. The V end was cut by 3 bases, the J end by 5 bases, with 10 bases between. The germline V gene has CDR1 SGDLS and CDR2 YYNGEE.

The chain recombines TRBV4-1 with TRBJ2-3, with 12 bases that match TRBD2. The CDR3 extends over 21 amino acids. V lost 4 bases and J lost 1; bases outside the gene matches: 18. Germline-derived CDR1 and CDR2 are MGHRA and YSYEKL. The CDR3 region is CASSLHPTGTSGPGRTDTQYF. DNA for the CDR3: TGCGCCAGCAGCCTCCATCCGACCGGGACTAGCGGGCCAGGTCGCACAGATACGCAGTATTTT.

V and J are TRBV12-3 or TRBV12-4 and TRBJ2-4; 7 bases map to TRBD1. Germline trimming cut 5 bases from V and 3 bases from J; bases unmatched to any gene: 7. This CDR3 is 15 amino acids long. This chain's CDR3 is CASSLGPGGKNIQYF. CDR3 nucleotides: TGTGCCAGCAGTCTGGGGCCAGGGGGCAAAAACATTCAGTACTTC.

The J gene is TRBJ2-6, the V gene TRBV6-2 or TRBV6-3, with D perhaps TRBD2 (5 bases). The germline V and J ends were trimmed by 2 bases and 2 bases, with 16 bases remaining between them. Germline V CDR1 and CDR2: MNHEY, SVGEGT. The CDR3 totals 18 residues. This CDR3 reads CASSYPRLSGAGANVLTF. Written as DNA, the CDR3 is TGTGCCAGCAGTTACCCACGCTTATCCGGGGCTGGGGCCAACGTCCTGACTTTC.

The chain couples TRBV6-5 to TRBJ2-1; D is unresolved. CDR1 and CDR2 (germline): MNHEY, SVGAGI. The V and J ends lost 2 bases and 5 bases respectively, with 10 bases between them. This CDR3 contains 14 residues. This CDR3 is CASSYGSPDNEQFF. In DNA, the CDR3 is TGTGCCAGCAGTTACGGCAGCCCGGACAATGAGCAGTTCTTC.

Turning to this clonotype: A much larger clone differs from this one at a single base, so this may be a read error. J is TRBJ1-1 and V is TRBV12-3 or TRBV12-4, with 11 positions matching TRBD1. This CDR3 has 14 amino acids. The V segment lost 6 bases and the J segment 5 bases; nucleotides outside the gene matches: 5. The CDR3 sequence is CASRRGQGGTEAFF. The CDR3 DNA is TGTGCCAGCAGAAGGGGACAGGGGGGGACTGAAGCTTTCTTT.

This clonotype was observed a few times. The chain carries TRBV10-3 and TRBJ2-3; D gene unclear. V was trimmed by 3 bases and J by 2 bases, leaving 12 bases between them. This CDR3 has 15 amino acids. Germline V gives CDR1 ENHRY, CDR2 SYGVKD. The CDR3 protein is CAISEALVFTDTQYF. CDR3 in DNA: TGTGCCATCAGTGAAGCCCTAGTATTCACAGATACGCAGTATTTT.

This clonotype turned up a few times. The J gene is TRBJ2-1, the V gene TRBV29-1; TRBD2 is a possible D gene (6 bases). From germline, CDR1 is SQVTM and CDR2 ANQGSEA. V lost 6 bases to trimming and J lost 5 bases, with 8 bases between them. The CDR3 has 11 residues. The DNA of the CDR3 is TGCAGCGTCGGGGGAAACAATGAGCAGTTCTTC. Its protein is CSVGGNNEQFF.